This T cell receptor beta chain is drawn from a study of Graves' ophthalmopathy and Graves' hyperthyroidism. CDR3 regions of TCR beta were amplified from RNA transcripts. First-round RT-PCR used HTBI primers; second-round multiplex PCR followed. TCRdb analysed the multiplex PCR reads with MiXCR anew, one entry per CDR3 protein. The sample has 650,000 to 800,000 distinct CDR3 sequences; about 38% are singletons. This clonotype was seen repeatedly, ten times or more. Trimming stripped 10 bases from V and 6 bases from J, with 18 bases between. The CDR3 totals 14 residues. The germline gives CDR1 SEHNR, CDR2 FQNEAQ (reference sequence).

This TCR came from an adult man with Graves' ophthalmopathy. The sample was peripheral blood. The chain combines TRBV7-9 with TRBJ2-2, with a weak D call TRBD2 (6 bases). The CDR3 nucleotides are TGTGCCAATAGACCCGGGACTGCTGCCGGGGAGCTGTTTTTT. It encodes CANRPGTAAGELFF.